This T cell receptor beta chain was obtained from a study of cytomegalovirus exposure and HLA in healthy donors (dated by TCRdb to about 2017). Study-wide context: In an earlier analysis of around 540 of the donors, roughly 300 Gb of sequence data and about 110 million unique TCR beta sequences from roughly 200 million T cells were reported. An early release covering roughly 600 HLA-typed donors comprised about 300 gigabases of sequencing data and around 80 million unique TCR sequences. Among the roughly 400 genotyped donors, roughly 80% belonged to the genetic ancestry cluster associated with self-reported Caucasian donors. The study was designed to test whether signatures of past pathogen exposure could be identified by cataloging public T cell receptors. The study profiled the T cell repertoires of hundreds of subjects by immunosequencing and related them to cytomegalovirus serostatus. Besides the first cohort of 666 subjects, a separate validation cohort made up of over 95 different subjects was used. To predict cytomegalovirus infection status, the study combined high-throughput TCR immunosequencing, statistical association of individual TCRs with disease status, and machine learning. In a later analysis, previously published TCR beta repertoires from more than 500 donors were re-analyzed and high-resolution HLA genotyping was added so that TCR occurrence patterns could be studied. Rather than drawing on any new phenotypic data, the later analysis identified candidate immune exposures from TCR beta sequences and the way those sequences occurred across donors. In an earlier analysis of 500 to 650 of the donors, high-throughput TCR beta sequencing was used to judge whether each TCR beta V gene segment behaved as functional or pseudogenic. Donor age, sex, ethnicity and CMV serostatus were compiled together with the repertoire data. A later genetic analysis used genome-wide SNP genotypes for about 60% of the roughly 700 donors, treating that subset as a discovery cohort. Every repertoire in the discovery cohort had been generated on one and the same sequencing platform. Both class I and class II loci were covered by HLA typing, at four-digit resolution. The number of donors typed differed by locus, with roughly 629-640 for A, B, C, DRB1 and DQB1, around 520 for DQA1, about 610 for DPA1, and some 440 for DPB1. Roughly 5 DR-DQ haplotypes were handled as single units for association and clustering because linkage in the cohort was strong. Among roughly 400 genotyped donors of the cohort, an average of roughly 240,000 unique TCR beta nucleotide sequences were sequenced per donor, around 18% of them non-productive. Points the paper makes about the study in general: In a later analysis, most CMV-associated TCR beta chains were found to appear HLA-restricted, with HLA associations seemingly driven largely by CMV exposure. The authors suggested that the approach could potentially be extended to other disease states and immunological phenotypes. In an earlier analysis of roughly 560 of the donors, most TCR beta V segments were observed in productive rearrangements about 87% or about 30% of the time, broadly matching IMGT annotations. A further reported finding was that TCR beta sequences accurately predicted the HLA-A and HLA-B alleles for most subjects in the first cohort. When HLA alleles, especially DR and DQ, strongly co-occurred, TCR associations were difficult to assign to individual alleles. Linkage disequilibrium might explain the correlated functional status among segregating V segments, but an unknown experimental factor could not be ruled out. The study listed over 150 TCR beta chains as associated with cytomegalovirus. Because some donors lacked HLA typing at each locus, the association tests relied only on the typed subset. Compared with the roughly 710-donor mean, donors in an Asian-associated ancestry cluster had fewer N-insertions in productive TCRs, according to a later genetic analysis. The sequencing pipeline was judged likely to have produced a cluster of highly shared sequence variants as a technical artifact. Several of the top co-occurrence clusters appeared to be linked to parvovirus B19, influenza, CMV and Epstein-Barr virus, according to a later analysis. Immune exposure information for the cohort was limited to CMV serostatus. Cytomegalovirus status was reported to be diagnosed by the classifier with high specificity and sensitivity in both the original and validation cohorts. While some public TCRs were present in many individuals, most TCR sequences turned up only very rarely across donors. A later analysis found that HLA-associated TCR beta chains were more clonally expanded and had lower generation probabilities than equally common non-associated chains. In a later analysis, more than 15,000 TCR beta sequences were associated with specific HLA alleles at a false discovery rate of 0.05. In this cohort, only TCR beta chains were sequenced, and detectable features were limited by the absence of alpha or paired-chain data. The earlier analysis of 450 to 700 of the donors excluded 15 to 20 rarely observed V segments, including chromosome 9 orphons, because counts were too low. In a later analysis, the rate of TCR association differed among HLA loci, with DRB1 alleles having the most associated TCRs and HLA-C alleles having the fewest. V-gene and J-gene trimming of TCR beta chains was associated with a missense DCLRE1C variant in a later genetic analysis, and the association was replicated in an independent cohort. Because the 87-base-pair reads could not distinguish some IMGT-functional V segments, including TRBV6-2 and TRBV6-3, those segments were excluded. Roughly uniform sequencing depth across donors was assumed in presence/absence analyses, although this assumption may not hold. In vitro tests confirmed that a few of the cytomegalovirus-associated TCR beta chains recognize cytomegalovirus antigens.

As for this clone: Which antigen it targets is not known. No much larger clone exists at a distance of one base, and base qualities are not known.

Clipping removes 0 bases from V and 8 bases from J, with 3 as the unmatched junction base count. Looking up the germline V gene (reference sequence) yields CDR1 LNHNV and CDR2 YYDKDF. From the cysteine up to the phenylalanine, the CDR3 has a length of 15 residues. The read is trimmed to its CDR3 DNA, 45 bases read in frame from base 1. To prepare the library, the immunoSEQ multiplex PCR assay was applied. The multiplex PCR relied on a mix of 60 forward primers for TCR Vbeta segments and 13 reverse primers for TCR Jbeta segments. The CDR3 region of rearranged TCR beta genes was amplified from genomic DNA with a multiplex PCR assay. Amplified TCR beta libraries were sequenced as 87-base-pair reads on the Illumina HiSeq System. The study's processing was this. A later analysis tallied 80 million to 95 million unique TCR beta chains across the 700 or so repertoires, and about 12 million of those chains were shared by two or more donors. A nearest-neighbor algorithm error-corrected the raw reads and collapsed the reads into unique sequences, merging closely related sequences to remove PCR and sequencing errors. Alignment of CDR3 sequences to IMGT reference sequences was used to assign V, D and J gene segments. For a sequence to be retained, at least a six-nucleotide match to both a V gene segment and a J gene segment was required. A rearrangement counted as productive if the CDR3 had no stop codons and remained in frame with V and J, and every other rearrangement counted as non-productive. CDR3 was defined according to IMGT convention as the region running from the second conserved V-encoded cysteine to the conserved J-encoded phenylalanine. Sequences without an unambiguous match to a single V gene segment were excluded from the earlier analysis of approximately 560 of the donors. An earlier analysis of a few hundred of the donors called V segments functional above 56.7% productive rearrangements and segregating when the between-donor standard deviation exceeded 5%. A statistical classification framework was developed to diagnose cytomegalovirus status using the catalog of TCR beta chain sequences. A later analysis assigned V and J genes by comparing TCR nucleotide sequences with IMGT/GENE-DB human TR gene sequences. Using the TCRdist pipeline, a later analysis assigned CDR3 sequences along with most-parsimonious VDJ recombination scenarios. In a later analysis, every TCR beta chain was defined by the combination of its CDR3 amino acid sequence and its V-gene family, and reads without a unique V-gene family were dropped. In a later analysis, 500 to 650 highly shared, low-generation-probability nucleotide sequences were removed to address suspected cross-contamination and a sequencing artifact. For each public chain, a later analysis derived a clonal expansion index from normalized ranks of inferred template counts within each repertoire. In a later analysis, generation probabilities were computed with a VDJ recombination model fitted to out-of-frame rearrangements, and the resulting probabilities were checked against IGoR. In a later analysis, TCR-TCR, TCR-HLA and TCR-CMV co-occurrence was scored with hypergeometric tests, and a repertoire-size bias correction was applied to TCR pairs. A later analysis estimated false discovery rates by permuting HLA or CMV assignments 20 times. A later analysis grouped co-occurring TCRs with DBSCAN, adding TCRdist sequence similarity when clustering within HLA-allele-positive subsets. Repertoires with fewer than 30,000 or more than 120,000 public chains were left out of co-occurrence clustering, as were about five repertoires with anomalous nucleotide sharing. The clones in this table, taken by TCRdb from immuneACCESS, are in-frame only. Not every clone is retained; where verified, under half of the shortfall comes from an unresolved V gene, and the cause of the rest is unknown. V and J calls and clone size are as listed in that table; D and trimming were resolved from the DNA. The sample records 150,000 to 160,000 clones, 75% to 85% of which are singletons. The ten largest clonotypes hold about 5.6% of the sample.

The cohort comprised fewer than 700 healthy bone marrow donors. Cohort members were all nominally healthy when sampled, although unrecorded immune exposures were likely present. The donor tested CMV seropositive and was one of the 289 seropositive cohort members. A peripheral blood sample was collected from each donor, and TCR beta sequencing was performed on peripheral blood mononuclear cells. The Qiagen DNeasy Blood Extraction Kit was used to extract genomic DNA from the blood cell samples. The receptor was derived from a woman between 40 and 50 years old in good health and CMV-seropositive. The chain is made from TRBV15 and TRBJ2-4; 11 central bases correspond to TRBD1. Material: PBMCs. The DNA reads TGTGCCACCAGCAGAGAAGGGACAGGGGGGCACATTCAGTACTTC. Its protein is CATSREGTGGHIQYF.